This passage covers 6 T cell receptor beta chains from one sample sequenced in a study of human T cells and chemical hapten exposure. Documented time point: patch test 1, 2 weeks after DPC sensitization. Regarding treatment: therapeutic diphenylcyclopropenone sensitization with weekly scalp DPC. TCRdb ran MiXCR on the RACE reads and lists one entry per CDR3 protein. The sample lists 85,000 to 100,000 distinct CDR3 sequences, over 10% occurring once. The sample in question was whole blood, obtained in connection with sensitization to the hapten diphenylcyclopropenone (DPC). The source is a woman aged 40 to 55 with alopecia areata. Some clones in this sample may be carry-over from other donors' samples.

This clonotype showed up just a few times. V usage is TRBV29-1 and J usage is TRBJ2-7; 10 nucleotides line up with TRBD1. This CDR3 comprises 15 residues. V trimming: 0 bases; J trimming: 6 bases; junction bases outside the gene matches: 8. Germline V lookup: CDR1 SQVTM, CDR2 ANQGSEA. Here the CDR3 DNA reads TGCAGCGTTGAAGAGGGGACAGGGGACTCTAGCGAGCAGTACTTC. Encoded protein: CSVEEGTGDSSEQYF.

This clonotype was found a few times. The chain joins TRBV5-1 to TRBJ2-7; D is possibly TRBD1 (6 bases). Germline assignment: CDR1 SGHRS and CDR2 YFSETQ. This CDR3 region has 15 residues. Trimming removed 4 bases from V and 1 base from J, with 15 bases in between. The CDR3 DNA is TGCGCCAGCAGCGCACAGGGTGGGAGTTCCTACGAGCAGTACTTC. Its protein is CASSAQGGSSYEQYF.

A few counts support this clonotype. The rearrangement uses TRBV9 and TRBJ2-1; perhaps TRBD2 as D (6 bases). V was trimmed by 0 bases and J by 7 bases, leaving 17 bases between them. Per germline, CDR1 SGDLS and CDR2 YYNGEE. The CDR3 length is 16 residues. CDR3 protein: CASSVGVRRLENEQFF. In DNA, the CDR3 is TGTGCCAGCAGCGTAGGGGTAAGGAGACTAGAGAATGAGCAGTTCTTC.

The CDR3, as DNA: TGTGCCAGCAGTACACGGACAGGGGGTCAGCCCCAGCATTTT. Amino acid sequence: CASSTRTGGQPQHF. J is TRBJ1-5 and V is TRBV2, with TRBD1 matching over 10 bases. The CDR3 contains 14 residues. Germline lookup yields CDR1 SNHLY and CDR2 FYNNEI. V lost 5 bases and J lost 6; bases outside the gene matches: 4. Looking up the rest from reference TRBV2 and TRBJ1-5 gives the full variable domain: EPEVTQTPSHQVTQMGQEVILRCVPISNHLYFYWYRQILGQKVEFLVSFYNNEISEKSEIFDDQFSVERPDGSNFTLKIRSTKLEDSAMYFCASSTRTGGQPQHFGDGTRLSIL.

V usage is TRBV6-5 and J usage is TRBJ2-6, with TRBD1 as a possible D gene (6 bases). V was clipped by 4 bases and J by 2 bases, with 12 bases between them. Germline-derived CDR1 and CDR2 are MNHEY and SVGAGI. This CDR3 has 16 residues. Here the CDR3 reads CASSSTGNPGANVLTF. In DNA form, the CDR3 reads TGTGCCAGCAGTTCTACAGGGAATCCTGGGGCCAACGTCCTGACTTTC.

The chain is built from TRBV12-3 or TRBV12-4 and TRBJ2-5; 10 bases line up with TRBD2. The CDR3 is 14 amino acids. V lost 7 bases to trimming and J lost 4 bases; unmatched junction nucleotides: 6. The CDR3 DNA reads TGTGCCAGCATCCGAGCGGGAGGGCGAGAGACCCAGTACTTC. This codes for CASIRAGGRETQYF.